This is a list of T cell receptor beta chains from one sample in a study of blood T cell repertoires in COVID-19. The method was immunoSEQ multiplex PCR; TCRdb's version includes in-frame clones alone and lacks a portion of them. The sample has some 190,000 clones, approximately 84% seen once. The sample was PBMCs or T cells enriched from blood (not recorded which). The receptors derive from a woman aged 30 to 39 who had recovered from COVID-19. CDR3s include the opening cysteine and the closing phenylalanine or tryptophan. Fields, in order: J gene, V gene, CDR3 protein.

J: TRBJ2-6; V: TRBV15; CDR3: CATSRDQGDGANVLTF
J: TRBJ1-1; V: TRBV7-9; CDR3: CASSVPGKGAFF
J: TRBJ1-3; V: TRBV6-1; CDR3: CASSESGNGNTIYF
J: TRBJ2-7; V: TRBV19; CDR3: CASSIGTASYEQYF
J: TRBJ2-3; V: TRBV24-1; CDR3: CATSQTGTSGGAPDTQYF
J: TRBJ1-2; V: TRBV10-1; CDR3: CASREDRRTGGYTF
J: TRBJ1-6; V: TRBV21-1; CDR3: CASSKEARMHRCSPVVSPLHF
J: TRBJ2-5; V: TRBV10-2; CDR3: CASKEFQGKETQYF
J: TRBJ1-2; V: TRBV24-1; CDR3: CATSDGPGYGYTF
J: TRBJ1-2; V: TRBV3-1/TRBV3-2; CDR3: CASKTGKESYGYTF
J: TRBJ1-4; V: TRBV30; CDR3: CASLKRDSSEKLFF
J: TRBJ2-7; V: TRBV6-2/TRBV6-3; CDR3: CASSYSFPRDSTFYEQYF
J: TRBJ2-3; V: TRBV6-2/TRBV6-3; CDR3: CASSGLARGVDTQYF
J: TRBJ2-5; V: TRBV7-9; CDR3: CARDYSGEKQETQYF
J: TRBJ2-2; V: TRBV19; CDR3: CASSIVRTSGRPGELFF
J: TRBJ2-1; V: TRBV27; CDR3: CASSSPVSGFTYNEQFF
J: TRBJ2-6; V: TRBV5-4; CDR3: CASSPGGGLSGANVLTF
J: TRBJ1-1; V: TRBV7-6; CDR3: CASSSLSGLNTEAFF
J: TRBJ1-6; V: TRBV5-5; CDR3: CASSPDRGNSPLHF
J: TRBJ1-6; V: TRBV2; CDR3: CASSGRQEASPLHF
J: TRBJ1-3; V: TRBV19; CDR3: CASRIQGRNAGNTIYF